These 25 T cell receptor beta chains were sequenced from one sample in a study of cytomegalovirus exposure and HLA in healthy donors. PCR amplification relied on 60 Vbeta primers (plus 13 Jbeta primers). Produced via immunoSEQ multiplex PCR; TCRdb's table is partial and in-frame only. The data contain 100,000 to 150,000 clones, roughly 80% of them singletons. Material: PBMCs. The receptors stem from a female donor in good health and CMV-seronegative.

The chain combines TRBV6-5 with TRBJ1-4, with D perhaps TRBD1 (5 bases). Trimming took off 8 bases at V and 4 bases at J, with 14 bases between the two ends. In germline, CDR1 is MNHEY, CDR2 SVGAGI. CDR3 size: 14 residues. The DNA for the CDR3 is TGTGCCAGCGCCTTGGGGCGAAATAATGAAAAACTGTTTTTT. Encoded protein: CASALGRNNEKLFF.

In the case of this clone: Other DNA sequences within the sample encode an identical CDR3. This sequence joins TRBV28 and TRBJ2-7, with TRBD1 identical over 10 bases. V gave up 2 bases and J gave up 4 bases; unmatched junction bases: 2. CDR3 size: 14 residues. Germline CDR1 reads MDHEN; CDR2 reads SYDVKM. The CDR3 DNA sequence: TGTGCCAGCAGTTTAGGGACAGGGGCTTACGAGCAGTACTTC. It specifies CASSLGTGAYEQYF.

V is TRBV19 and J is TRBJ1-1; TRBD1 matches at 8 bases. Germline V gives CDR1 LNHDA, CDR2 SQIVND (reference sequence). This CDR3 is built from 16 residues. V was pared by 1 base and J by 0 bases, with 4 bases of the junction left unmatched. This CDR3 reads CASSIGMTGVNTEAFF. CDR3 nucleotide sequence: TGTGCCAGTAGTATAGGGATGACAGGGGTGAACACTGAAGCTTTCTTT.

J is TRBJ2-1 and V is TRBV7-9; the D is unclear. Trimming left V 2 bases short and J 10 bases short, with 12 bases between. The germline V gene encodes CDR1 SEHNR and CDR2 FQNEAQ (reference sequence). This CDR3 has 13 amino acids. CDR3 bases: TGTGCCAGCAGCTTACCCCCCCTGAGCGAGCAGTTCTTC. This gives the protein CASSLPPLSEQFF.

The rearrangement uses TRBV27 and TRBJ1-1; D might be TRBD1 (6 bases). The CDR3 covers 15 residues. Trimming took 5 bases from V and 4 from J, leaving 17 bases between them. Per germline, CDR1 MNHEY and CDR2 SMNVEV (reference sequence). The chain's CDR3 is CASSPRGGRVTEAFF. The CDR3 bases are TGTGCCAGCAGTCCCCGGGGGGGGCGCGTCACTGAAGCTTTCTTT.

The rearrangement joins TRBV28 to TRBJ1-2; 8 bases are a match to TRBD1. This CDR3 is built from 13 residues. Trimming at V came to 6 bases and at J to 8 bases, leaving 8 bases not matched to a gene. Germline V gene data show CDR1 as MDHEN and CDR2 as SYDVKM. The CDR3 DNA follows: TGTGCCAGCAGATCGACAGGGGAGCGCGGCTACACCTTC. Amino acids: CASRSTGERGYTF.

This clone was seen a handful of times. This rearrangement joins TRBV10-3 to TRBJ2-5; D is uncertain. Trimming left V 3 bases short and J 5 bases short, with 7 bases between. The germline V gene encodes CDR1 ENHRY and CDR2 SYGVKD. The CDR3 sequence is 12 residues long. The CDR3 loop is CAISEGSETQYF. For the CDR3, the DNA is TGTGCCATCAGTGAAGGTAGCGAGACCCAGTACTTC.

V and J are TRBV7-2 and TRBJ2-7, with D possibly matching TRBD2 (5 bases). V was shortened by 5 bases and J by 2 bases, with 13 bases between the two germline ends. Germline-derived CDR1 and CDR2 are SGHTA and FQGNSA. CDR3 length: 14 amino acids. CDR3 region: CASSQPGFAYEQYF. The CDR3 coding sequence is TGTGCCAGCAGCCAACCGGGGTTCGCCTACGAGCAGTACTTC.

The chain joins TRBV7-2 to TRBJ2-5; tentatively, D is TRBD1 (6 bases). Germline V gene sequence: CDR1 SGHTA, CDR2 FQGNSA. V shed 5 bases and J shed 4 bases, with 17 bases lying between them. This CDR3 contains 15 residues. The CDR3 loop is CASSVAGTPVETQYF. CDR3 bases: TGTGCCAGCAGCGTCGCCGGGACACCGGTAGAGACCCAGTACTTC. Based on the CDR3 plus reference TRBV7-2 and TRBJ2-5, the full variable domain is GAGVSQSPSNKVTEKGKDVELRCDPISGHTALYWYRQSLGQGLEFLIYFQGNSAPDKSGLPSDRFSAERTGGSVSTLTIQRTQQEDSAVYLCASSVAGTPVETQYFGPGTRLLVL.

The chain combines TRBV5-1 with TRBJ2-1; 12 bases map to TRBD2. After removal of 0 bases from V and 8 bases from J, the junction contained 3 bases not matched to a gene. Germline-derived CDR1 and CDR2 are SGHRS and YFSETQ. This CDR3 contains 15 residues. The CDR3 nucleotides read TGCGCCAGCAGCTTGGGACTAGCGGGAGTCGATGAGCAGTTCTTC. It encodes CASSLGLAGVDEQFF.

The genes are TRBV30 and TRBJ2-3; TRBD2 aligns across 7 bases. The V segment lost 8 bases and the J segment 1 base; nucleotides outside the gene matches: 3. Germline V gene sequence: CDR1 GTSNPN, CDR2 SVGIG (reference sequence). The CDR3 runs to 12 residues. The CDR3 here is CARGVGTDTQYF. Here the CDR3 DNA reads TGTGCCCGGGGGGTGGGCACAGATACGCAGTATTTT.

This clone came up once. This chain links TRBV5-4 with TRBJ2-5; 9 positions match TRBD2. Trimming removed 0 bases from V and 5 bases from J; junction bases left unmatched: 8. CDR1 is SGHNT, CDR2 YYREEE, per germline (reference sequence). This CDR3 spans 16 amino acids. CDR3 sequence: CASSLEGGGDRETQYF. CDR3 DNA: TGTGCCAGCAGCTTGGAGGGCGGGGGGGATAGGGAGACCCAGTACTTC.

The chain recombines TRBV2 with TRBJ1-2; 7 nucleotides match TRBD1. J lost 8 bases, V lost 6 bases, and 9 bases had no gene match. The CDR3 has 13 amino acids. Germline CDR1 is SNHLY and CDR2 is FYNNEI. The CDR3 protein is CASSQSTGIGYTF. For the CDR3, the DNA is TGTGCCAGCAGCCAATCGACAGGGATCGGCTACACCTTC.

The J gene is TRBJ2-7, the V gene TRBV7-8; D possibly corresponds to TRBD1 (6 bases). CDR1 is SGHVS and CDR2 is FQNEAQ in the germline V gene. V was pared by 0 bases and J by 2 bases, with 17 bases between. The CDR3 is made up of 17 amino acids. Here the CDR3 DNA reads TGTGCCAGCAGCTTAGCAGGACAGCGGATCGAGACCTACGAGCAGTACTTC. It encodes CASSLAGQRIETYEQYF.

In its sample, this clone was seen once. The V gene is TRBV9, the J gene TRBJ2-5; maybe TRBD2 (5 bases). The length of the CDR3 is 14 residues. CDR1 is SGDLS and CDR2 is YYNGEE in the germline V gene. V shed 0 bases and J shed 5 bases, with 11 bases lying between them. The CDR3 sequence is CASSVGASLETQYF. The CDR3 nucleotides read TGTGCCAGCAGCGTAGGGGCTAGCCTGGAGACCCAGTACTTC.

This sequence joins TRBV10-1 and TRBJ2-7; D is unclear. From germline, CDR1 is WNHNN and CDR2 SYGVQD (reference sequence). The CDR3 covers 13 residues. V lost 6 bases to trimming and J lost 6 bases, with 15 bases between them. The CDR3 nucleotides read TGCGCCAGCAGCCCCACTCCCTGGAGCGAGCAGTACTTC. This encodes CASSPTPWSEQYF.

The CDR3 nucleotides read TGTGCCAGCAGCTTATATCAGGGTTCTTCACCCCTCCACTTT. Amino acids: CASSLYQGSSPLHF. The chain carries TRBV13 and TRBJ1-6, with D perhaps matching TRBD1 (5 bases). Trimming stripped 2 bases from V and 9 bases from J, with 11 bases between. The length of the CDR3 is 14 residues. CDR1 PRHDT and CDR2 FYEKMQ come from the germline V gene (reference sequence).

The chain carries TRBV7-6 and TRBJ2-1, with TRBD2 matching over 7 bases. The V segment lost 0 bases and the J segment 15 bases; nucleotides outside the gene matches: 11. The CDR3 runs to 14 residues. Germline V CDR1 and CDR2: SGHVS, FNYEAQ. CDR3 DNA: TGTGCCAGCAGCTTAGCGCCAAGGGGAGGGCGGCCGTTCTTC. Amino acid sequence: CASSLAPRGGRPFF.

The chain employs TRBV5-1 and TRBJ1-2; D is uncertain. Deletions cut 3 bases from V and 4 bases from J, with 13 bases between. Looked up from germline, CDR1 is SGHRS and CDR2 is YFSETQ. The length of the CDR3 is 14 residues. The CDR3 reads CASSSIDSGYGYTF. The CDR3, as DNA: TGCGCCAGCAGCTCCATTGATTCGGGCTATGGCTACACCTTC.

This clone was recorded a few times. The same CDR3 arises from other DNA sequences in this sample as well. The chain uses TRBV27 and TRBJ1-5, with 9 bases fitting TRBD1. From germline, CDR1 is MNHEY and CDR2 SMNVEV (reference sequence). The CDR3 has 14 amino acids. Trimming at V came to 5 bases and at J to 4 bases, leaving 3 bases not matched to a gene. The CDR3 DNA is TGTGCCAGCAGTCTCGGGACAGGGAATCAGCCCCAGCATTTT. Its translation is CASSLGTGNQPQHF.

J is TRBJ2-7 and V is TRBV18; 7 bases agree with TRBD2. Trimming removed 4 bases from V and 10 bases from J; junction bases left unmatched: 10. In germline, CDR1 is KGHSH, CDR2 LQKENI. CDR3 size: 13 residues. CDR3 sequence (DNA): TGTGCCAGCTCACAAGACACCCGGGAGGTTCAGTACTTC. Translation: CASSQDTREVQYF.

This sequence joins TRBV19 and TRBJ2-2, with TRBD1 matching over 9 bases. The length of the CDR3 is 14 residues. Germline lookup yields CDR1 LNHDA and CDR2 SQIVND (reference sequence). V trimming: 11 bases; J trimming: 3 bases; junction bases outside the gene matches: 7. The CDR3 loop reads CASTRTGDTGELFF. The CDR3 DNA reads as TGTGCCTCCACCCGGACAGGGGACACCGGGGAGCTGTTTTTT.

This chain links TRBV9 with TRBJ1-2; 7 bases map to TRBD1. The CDR3 runs to 14 residues. The germline CDR1 and CDR2 sequences are SGDLS and YYNGEE. V lost 0 bases and J lost 8; bases outside the gene matches: 7. The CDR3 DNA reads TGTGCCAGCAGCGTAGATGCGACAGGGACGGGCTACACCTTC. Its translation: CASSVDATGTGYTF.

V usage is TRBV11-3 and J usage is TRBJ2-1; 7 nucleotides agree with TRBD1. Per the germline V gene, CDR1 is SGHNT and CDR2 is YENEEA. This CDR3 comprises 18 residues. Unmatched junction bases numbered 18, after V lost 5 bases and J lost 5 bases. The CDR3 bases are TGTGCCAGCAGCGCCACCCGATTAGGGACAGCTAACAACAATGAGCAGTTCTTC. It encodes CASSATRLGTANNNEQFF.

The DNA for the CDR3 is TGTGCCAGCAGTGAAGAGGATGCCGGGGGTGGCTACACCTTC. Translating it yields CASSEEDAGGGYTF. This chain uses TRBV2 with TRBJ1-2, with D tentatively TRBD1 (5 bases). Trimming pared 1 base from V and 7 bases from J, leaving 13 bases between. Germline lookup yields CDR1 SNHLY and CDR2 FYNNEI. The CDR3 spans 14 residues.